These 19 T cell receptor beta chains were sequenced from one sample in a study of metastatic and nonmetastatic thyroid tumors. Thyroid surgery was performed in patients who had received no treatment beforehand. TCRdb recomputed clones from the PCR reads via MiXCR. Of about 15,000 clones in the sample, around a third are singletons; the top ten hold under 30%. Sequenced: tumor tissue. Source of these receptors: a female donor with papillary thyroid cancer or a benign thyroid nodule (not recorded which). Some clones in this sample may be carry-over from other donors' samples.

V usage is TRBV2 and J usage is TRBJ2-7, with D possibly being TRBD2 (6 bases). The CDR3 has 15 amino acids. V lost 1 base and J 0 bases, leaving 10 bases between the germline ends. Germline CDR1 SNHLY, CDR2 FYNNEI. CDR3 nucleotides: TGTGCCAGCAGTGAAGTGGAGGGTAGCTCCTACGAGCAGTACTTC. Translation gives CASSEVEGSSYEQYF.

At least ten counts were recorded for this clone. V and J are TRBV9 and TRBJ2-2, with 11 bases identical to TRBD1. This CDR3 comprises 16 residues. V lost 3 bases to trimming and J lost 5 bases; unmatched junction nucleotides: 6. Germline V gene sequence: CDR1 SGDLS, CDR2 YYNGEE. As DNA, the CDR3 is TGTGCCAGCAGCGCCGGGACAGGGGGTTGGACCGGGGAGCTGTTTTTT. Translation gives CASSAGTGGWTGELFF.

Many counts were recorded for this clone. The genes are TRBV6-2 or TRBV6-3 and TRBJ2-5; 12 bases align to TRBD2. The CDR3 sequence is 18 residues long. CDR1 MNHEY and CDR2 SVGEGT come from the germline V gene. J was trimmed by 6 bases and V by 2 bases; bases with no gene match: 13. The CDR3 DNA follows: TGTGCCAGCAGTTACGTTCTAGCGGGAGGGAAAGTGTTGAAGACCCAGTACTTC. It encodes CASSYVLAGGKVLKTQYF.

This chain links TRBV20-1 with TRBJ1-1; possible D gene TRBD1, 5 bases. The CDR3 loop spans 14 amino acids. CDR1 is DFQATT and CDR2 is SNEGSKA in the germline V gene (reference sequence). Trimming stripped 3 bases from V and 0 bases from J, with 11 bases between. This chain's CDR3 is CSASRGPMNTEAFF. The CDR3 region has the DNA TGCAGTGCTAGCCGGGGCCCGATGAACACTGAAGCTTTCTTT.

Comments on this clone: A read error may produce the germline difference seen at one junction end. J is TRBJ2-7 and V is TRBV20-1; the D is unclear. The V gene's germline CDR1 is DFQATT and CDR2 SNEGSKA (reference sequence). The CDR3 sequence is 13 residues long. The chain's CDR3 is CSARGIGAYEQCF. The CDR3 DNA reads TGCAGTGCTAGGGGTATAGGTGCCTACGAGCAGTGCTTC.

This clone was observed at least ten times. CDR3 sequence reads: CASSSGQVYGYTF. The CDR3 DNA follows: TGTGCCAGCAGCTCGGGACAGGTCTATGGCTACACCTTC. The chain carries TRBV5-4 and TRBJ1-2, with 8 bases lining up with TRBD1. V shed 3 bases and J 4 bases; nucleotides not matched to a gene: 2. Germline V gives CDR1 SGHNT, CDR2 YYREEE (reference sequence). This CDR3 has 13 amino acids.

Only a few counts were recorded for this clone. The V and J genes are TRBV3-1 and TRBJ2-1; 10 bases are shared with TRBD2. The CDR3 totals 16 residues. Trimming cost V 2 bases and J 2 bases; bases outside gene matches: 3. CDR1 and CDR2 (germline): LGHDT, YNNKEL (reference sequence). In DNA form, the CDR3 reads TGTGCCAGCAGCCAATCGCTAGCGGGGGCCTACAATGAGCAGTTCTTC. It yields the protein CASSQSLAGAYNEQFF.

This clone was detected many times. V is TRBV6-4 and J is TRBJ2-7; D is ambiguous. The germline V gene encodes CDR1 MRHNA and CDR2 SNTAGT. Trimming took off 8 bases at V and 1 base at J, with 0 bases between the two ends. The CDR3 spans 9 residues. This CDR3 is CASSYEQYF. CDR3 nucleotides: TGTGCCAGCTCCTACGAGCAGTACTTC.

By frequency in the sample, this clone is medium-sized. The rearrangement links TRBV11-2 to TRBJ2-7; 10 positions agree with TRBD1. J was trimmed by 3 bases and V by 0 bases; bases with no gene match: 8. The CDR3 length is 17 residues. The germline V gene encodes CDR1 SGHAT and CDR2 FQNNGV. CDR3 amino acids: CASSLEYLTGGVYEQYF. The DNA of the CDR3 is TGTGCCAGCAGCTTAGAGTACCTGACAGGGGGCGTCTACGAGCAGTACTTC.

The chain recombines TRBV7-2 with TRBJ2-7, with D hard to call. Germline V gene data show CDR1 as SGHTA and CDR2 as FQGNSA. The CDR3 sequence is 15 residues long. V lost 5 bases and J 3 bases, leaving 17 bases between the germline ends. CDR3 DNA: TGTGCCAGCAGCCCCTCATTCTCAAAACACTACGAGCAGTACTTC. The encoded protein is CASSPSFSKHYEQYF.

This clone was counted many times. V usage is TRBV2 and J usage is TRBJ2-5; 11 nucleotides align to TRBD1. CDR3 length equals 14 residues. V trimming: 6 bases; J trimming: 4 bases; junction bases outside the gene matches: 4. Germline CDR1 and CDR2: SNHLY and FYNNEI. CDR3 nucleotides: TGTGCCAGCAGGGACAGGGGGCAGAGAGAGACCCAGTACTTC. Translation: CASRDRGQRETQYF.

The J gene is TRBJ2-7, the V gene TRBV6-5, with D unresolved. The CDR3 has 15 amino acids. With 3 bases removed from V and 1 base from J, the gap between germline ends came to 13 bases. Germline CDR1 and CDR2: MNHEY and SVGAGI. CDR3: CASSYGHTRSYEQYF. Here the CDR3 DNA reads TGTGCCAGCAGTTATGGTCATACACGATCCTACGAGCAGTACTTC.

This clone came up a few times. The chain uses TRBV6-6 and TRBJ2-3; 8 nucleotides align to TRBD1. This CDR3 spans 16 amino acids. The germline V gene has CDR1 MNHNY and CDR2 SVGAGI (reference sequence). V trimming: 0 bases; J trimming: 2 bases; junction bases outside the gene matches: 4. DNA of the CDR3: TGTGCCAGCAGTTACTCAGCTCAGGGGGCCACAGATACGCAGTATTTT. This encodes CASSYSAQGATDTQYF.

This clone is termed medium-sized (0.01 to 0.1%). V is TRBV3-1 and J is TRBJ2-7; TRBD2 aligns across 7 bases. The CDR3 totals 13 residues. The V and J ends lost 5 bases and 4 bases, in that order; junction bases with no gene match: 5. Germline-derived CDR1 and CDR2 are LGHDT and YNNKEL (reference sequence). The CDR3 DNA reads TGTGCCAGCAGCTTCGGGACTAAATACGAGCAGTACTTC. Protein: CASSFGTKYEQYF.

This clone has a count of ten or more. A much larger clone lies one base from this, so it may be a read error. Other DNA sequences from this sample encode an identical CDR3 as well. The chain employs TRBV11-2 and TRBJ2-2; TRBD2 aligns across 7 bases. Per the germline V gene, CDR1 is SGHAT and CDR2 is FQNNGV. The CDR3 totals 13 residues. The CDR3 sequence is CASSRTSFGELLF. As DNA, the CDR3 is TGTGCCAGCAGCCGGACTAGTTTCGGGGAGCTGCTTTTT.

CDR3 sequence (DNA): TGCGCCAGCAGCTTTGAAGGTCCAGAGCAGTTCTTC. This codes for CASSFEGPEQFF. This chain connects TRBV5-1 to TRBJ2-1; the D is unclear. The germline V gene encodes CDR1 SGHRS and CDR2 YFSETQ. Trimming took 2 bases from V and 10 from J, leaving 10 bases between them. CDR3 length: 12 amino acids.

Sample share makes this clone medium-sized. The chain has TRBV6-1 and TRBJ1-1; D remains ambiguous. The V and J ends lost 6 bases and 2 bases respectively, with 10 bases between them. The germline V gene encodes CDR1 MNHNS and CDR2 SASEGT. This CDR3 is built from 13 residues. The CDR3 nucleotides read TGTGCCAGCAGCCCACGACAAAACACTGAAGCTTTCTTT. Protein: CASSPRQNTEAFF.

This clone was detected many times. The CDR3 here is CSARGIANIQYF. In DNA form, the CDR3 reads TGCAGTGCTAGAGGTATAGCCAACATTCAGTACTTC. V is TRBV20-1 and J is TRBJ2-4; D is unclear. Germline CDR1 is DFQATT and CDR2 is SNEGSKA (reference sequence). The length of the CDR3 is 12 residues. Deletions cut 1 base from V and 7 bases from J, with 8 bases between.

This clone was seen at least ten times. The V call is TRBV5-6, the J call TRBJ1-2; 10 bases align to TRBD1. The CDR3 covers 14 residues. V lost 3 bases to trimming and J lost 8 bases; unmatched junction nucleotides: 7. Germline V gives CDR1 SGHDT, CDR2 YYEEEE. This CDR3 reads CASSWDRGLAGYTF. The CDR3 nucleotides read TGTGCCAGCAGCTGGGACAGGGGACTTGCAGGCTACACCTTC. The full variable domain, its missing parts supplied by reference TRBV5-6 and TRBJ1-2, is DAGVTQSPTHLIKTRGQQVTLRCSPKSGHDTVSWYQQALGQGPQFIFQYYEEEERQRGNFPDRFSGHQFPNYSSELNVNALLLGDSALYLCASSWDRGLAGYTFGSGTRLTVV.